Below are 21 T cell receptor beta chains sequenced from a single sample in a study of cytomegalovirus exposure and HLA in healthy donors. Primers for the PCR totalled 60 Vbeta and 13 Jbeta. TCRdb's copy holds only in-frame clones and misses some; the assay was immunoSEQ multiplex PCR. The data hold 100,000 to 150,000 clones, with 75% to 90% observed a single time. The sequenced sample was PBMCs. These receptors all come from a man aged 50-60 years in good health and CMV-seronegative.

The rearrangement links TRBV28 to TRBJ2-7, with D possibly being TRBD2 (6 bases). This CDR3 comprises 14 residues. Germline V gives CDR1 MDHEN, CDR2 SYDVKM. V gave up 10 bases and J gave up 1 base, with 17 bases separating them. The CDR3 here is CATDGGGTSYEQYF. The CDR3 DNA is TGTGCCACCGACGGGGGTGGAACGTCCTACGAGCAGTACTTC.

This clone was seen just once. The chain has TRBV7-6 and TRBJ2-7; the D gene is possibly TRBD1 (5 bases). V was clipped by 4 bases and J by 2 bases, with 21 bases between them. The CDR3 has 17 residues. Germline V gene sequence: CDR1 SGHVS, CDR2 FNYEAQ. CDR3 in amino acids: CASSSGFKDSITYEQYF. In nucleotides, the CDR3 is TGTGCCAGCAGCTCCGGCTTTAAAGACAGTATCACCTACGAGCAGTACTTC. The full variable domain, rest sourced from reference TRBV7-6 and TRBJ2-7, is GAGVSQSPRYKVTKRGQDVALRCDPISGHVSLYWYRQALGQGPEFLTYFNYEAQQDKSGLPNDRFSAERPEGSISTLTIQRTEQRDSAMYRCASSSGFKDSITYEQYFGPGTRLTVT.

This clone was detected only a few times. This chain connects TRBV6-6 to TRBJ2-3; 12 nucleotides line up with TRBD2. V lost 6 bases to trimming and J lost 5 bases; unmatched junction nucleotides: 6. The CDR3 runs to 15 residues. Germline assignment: CDR1 MNHNY and CDR2 SVGAGI (reference sequence). The chain's CDR3 is CASRSTSGGGDTQYF. The CDR3, as DNA: TGTGCCAGCAGATCGACTAGCGGGGGAGGAGATACGCAGTATTTT.

This sequence joins TRBV27 and TRBJ2-7, with a tentative D call TRBD1 (5 bases). Germline V lookup: CDR1 MNHEY, CDR2 SMNVEV (reference sequence). Trimming left V 6 bases short and J 2 bases short, with 14 bases between. The CDR3 is 14 residues long. The CDR3 loop is CASSPPGRPYEQYF. DNA for the CDR3: TGTGCCAGCAGCCCCCCAGGGCGGCCCTACGAGCAGTACTTC.

The V gene is TRBV19, the J gene TRBJ2-3; possibly TRBD1 for D (6 bases). The CDR3 consists of 14 residues. Germline V lookup: CDR1 LNHDA, CDR2 SQIVND (reference sequence). V was clipped by 5 bases and J by 5 bases, with 14 bases between them. The CDR3 nucleotides are TGTGCCAGTAGTCATGGGGGCCAGGGAGATACGCAGTATTTT. Its translation: CASSHGGQGDTQYF. The variable domain in full, completed from reference TRBV19 and TRBJ2-3, reads DGGITQSPKYLFRKEGQNVTLSCEQNLNHDAMYWYRQDPGQGLRLIYYSQIVNDFQKGDIAEGYSVSREKKESFPLTVTSAQKNPTAFYLCASSHGGQGDTQYFGPGTRLTVL.

This clone has more than one count but fewer than ten. This chain connects TRBV4-1 to TRBJ1-5; D unclear. The length of the CDR3 is 13 residues. V shed 0 bases and J shed 5 bases, with 5 bases lying between them. CDR1 and CDR2 from the germline V gene are MGHRA and YSYEKL. CDR3 in DNA: TGCGCCAGCAGCCAAGAGATAGATCAGCCCCAGCATTTT. Encoded protein: CASSQEIDQPQHF.

This chain joins TRBV5-6 and TRBJ1-2, with D possibly matching TRBD1 (5 bases). CDR1 SGHDT and CDR2 YYEEEE come from the germline V gene. This CDR3 has 14 residues. The germline V and J ends were trimmed by 0 bases and 4 bases, with 10 bases remaining between them. The CDR3 sequence: CASSLVRGTYGYTF. The DNA of the CDR3 is TGTGCCAGCAGCTTGGTACGGGGGACCTATGGCTACACCTTC.

The gene calls are TRBV5-4 and TRBJ2-5; D is possibly TRBD2 (6 bases). The DNA end is more similar to TRBJ2-7, so the J call may be wrong. The germline V gene has CDR1 SGHNT and CDR2 YYREEE (reference sequence). CDR3 size: 12 residues. The CDR3 sequence: CASSFGSYEQYF. CDR3 coding DNA: TGTGCCAGCAGCTTCGGGAGCTACGAGCAGTACTTC.

The chain uses TRBV11-2 and TRBJ2-1; tentative D call: TRBD2 (6 bases). From germline, CDR1 is SGHAT and CDR2 FQNNGV. This CDR3 is 15 amino acids long. Trimming cost V 5 bases and J 6 bases, with 17 bases left between them. CDR3 sequence (DNA): TGTGCCAGCAGCCGGGAGCCTAGTGGCACCAATGAGCAGTTCTTC. Protein sequence: CASSREPSGTNEQFF.

In this sample, this clone turned up a few times. The rearrangement links TRBV6-1 to TRBJ2-7; 9 bases are shared with TRBD1. The germline gives CDR1 MNHNS, CDR2 SASEGT. V dropped 6 bases and J dropped 2; count of bases not matched to a gene: 5. This CDR3 comprises 14 residues. CDR3 protein: CASRDRGTAYEQYF. In nucleotides, the CDR3 is TGTGCCAGCAGAGACAGGGGGACAGCCTACGAGCAGTACTTC.

A few counts support this clone. The J gene is TRBJ2-5, the V gene TRBV6-1; D perhaps matches TRBD1 (6 bases). Germline CDR1 MNHNS, CDR2 SASEGT. The CDR3 extends over 13 amino acids. Trimming took 6 bases from V and 2 from J, leaving 10 bases between them. The CDR3 loop reads CASRGTFQETQYF. The CDR3 DNA follows: TGTGCCAGCAGGGGGACATTTCAAGAGACCCAGTACTTC.

The rearrangement uses TRBV11-2 and TRBJ1-1; D call uncertain. The CDR3 is 15 residues long. The V gene's germline CDR1 is SGHAT and CDR2 FQNNGV. Trimming pared 1 base from V and 4 bases from J, leaving 13 bases between. The CDR3 region has the DNA TGTGCCAGCAGCTTAGTAGGAGGGCCGAGCACTGAAGCTTTCTTT. Its protein product is CASSLVGGPSTEAFF.

CDR3 nucleotides: TGTGCCAGCAGCTTAGCTCGGACAGGCAGCTATGGCTACACCTTC. This gives the protein CASSLARTGSYGYTF. J is TRBJ1-2 and V is TRBV7-9, with 7 bases that match TRBD1. The V gene end was trimmed by 0 bases and the J gene end by 4 bases; junction bases not matched to a gene: 5. Germline V CDR1 and CDR2: SEHNR, FQNEAQ (reference sequence). The CDR3 sequence is 15 residues long.

This chain uses TRBV7-9 with TRBJ2-5; D gene ambiguous. The closer fit of TRBJ2-7 to the DNA end suggests the J call may be wrong. The germline CDR1 and CDR2 sequences are SEHNR and FQNEAQ (reference sequence). This CDR3 region has 14 residues. In DNA form, the CDR3 reads TGTGCCAGCAGCTCTCGTGGGCTGACCTACGAGCAGTACTTC. The encoded protein is CASSSRGLTYEQYF.

This sequence joins TRBV19 and TRBJ1-1; tentatively, D is TRBD1 (5 bases). This CDR3 is built from 13 residues. The germline gives CDR1 LNHDA, CDR2 SQIVND (reference sequence). V lost 7 bases, J lost 1 base, and 10 bases lay in between. The DNA of the CDR3 is TGTGCCAGTATAAGGAGGGGGAACACTGAAGCTTTCTTT. This codes for CASIRRGNTEAFF.

This chain connects TRBV5-1 to TRBJ2-1; TRBD1 might be the D (5 bases). V was clipped by 0 bases and J by 0 bases, with 10 bases between them. The CDR3 is 16 residues long. CDR1 and CDR2 from the germline V gene are SGHRS and YFSETQ. The CDR3 DNA reads as TGCGCCAGCAGCTTGGGGGGCAGGAGCTCCTACAATGAGCAGTTCTTC. Its translation is CASSLGGRSSYNEQFF.

The chain links TRBV11-1 to TRBJ1-6; 9 bases are shared with TRBD1. Per germline, CDR1 SGHAT and CDR2 FQDESV (reference sequence). The junction had 10 bases not matched to a gene; V was cut back by 7 bases and J by 9 bases. This CDR3 is built from 15 residues. In DNA, the CDR3 is TGTGCCAGCACGAAACGTACAGGGGGCTCTTCACCCCTCCACTTT. This encodes CASTKRTGGSSPLHF. The full variable domain, completed using reference TRBV11-1 and TRBJ1-6, is EAEVAQSPRYKITEKSQAVAFWCDPISGHATLYWYRQILGQGPELLVQFQDESVVDDSQLPKDRFSAERLKGVDSTLKIQPAELGDSAMYLCASTKRTGGSSPLHFGNGTRLTVT.

This clone was seen just once. The chain recombines TRBV5-5 with TRBJ2-7, with TRBD1 identical over 10 bases. The CDR3 has 15 residues. Trimming at V came to 3 bases and at J to 0 bases, leaving 3 bases not matched to a gene. In germline, CDR1 is SGHKS, CDR2 YYEKEE (reference sequence). The CDR3 protein is CASSSRTGGSYEQYF. CDR3 nucleotides: TGTGCCAGCAGCTCCCGGACAGGGGGCTCCTACGAGCAGTACTTC.

V gene TRBV5-8 combines with J gene TRBJ1-6, with 9 bases aligning to TRBD1. V was clipped by 4 bases and J by 7 bases; unmatched bases: 3. Germline values: CDR1 SGHTS, CDR2 YDEGEE. This CDR3 comprises 14 residues. The CDR3 DNA sequence: TGTGCCAGCAGCCTGGGACAGGGCAATTCACCCCTCCACTTT. It is translated as CASSLGQGNSPLHF.

The gene calls are TRBV28 and TRBJ1-1; D call uncertain. From germline, CDR1 is MDHEN and CDR2 SYDVKM. V was shortened by 3 bases and J by 4 bases, with 3 bases between the two germline ends. The CDR3 covers 11 residues. The CDR3 DNA is TGTGCCAGCAGTTTCGGCACTGAAGCTTTCTTT. Translating it yields CASSFGTEAFF.

The chain has TRBV19 and TRBJ1-5; a possible D gene is TRBD1 (6 bases). Germline V CDR1 and CDR2: LNHDA, SQIVND (reference sequence). This CDR3 is built from 16 residues. The V and J ends lost 2 bases and 1 base respectively, with 12 bases between them. The CDR3 is CASSIKGTRSNQPQHF. The CDR3 region has the DNA TGTGCCAGTAGTATAAAAGGGACAAGGAGCAATCAGCCCCAGCATTTT.